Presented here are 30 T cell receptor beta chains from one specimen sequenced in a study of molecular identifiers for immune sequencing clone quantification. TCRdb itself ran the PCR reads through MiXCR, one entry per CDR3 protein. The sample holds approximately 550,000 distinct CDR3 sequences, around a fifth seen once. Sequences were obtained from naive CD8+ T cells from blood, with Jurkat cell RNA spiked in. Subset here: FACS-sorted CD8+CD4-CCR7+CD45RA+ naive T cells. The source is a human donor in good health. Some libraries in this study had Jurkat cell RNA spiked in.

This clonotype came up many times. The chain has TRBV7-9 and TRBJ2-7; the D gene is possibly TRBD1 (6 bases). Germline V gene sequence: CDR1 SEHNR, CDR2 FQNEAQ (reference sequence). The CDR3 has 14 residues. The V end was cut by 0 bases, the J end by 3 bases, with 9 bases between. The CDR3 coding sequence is TGTGCCAGCAGCTTAGCAGGACAGAACTACGAGCAGTACTTC. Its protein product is CASSLAGQNYEQYF.

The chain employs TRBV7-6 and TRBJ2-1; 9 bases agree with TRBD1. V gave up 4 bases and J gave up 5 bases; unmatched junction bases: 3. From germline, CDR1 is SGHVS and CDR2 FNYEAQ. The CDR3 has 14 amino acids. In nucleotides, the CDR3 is TGTGCCAGCAGCTATGGGACAGGGAACAATGAGCAGTTCTTC. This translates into CASSYGTGNNEQFF.

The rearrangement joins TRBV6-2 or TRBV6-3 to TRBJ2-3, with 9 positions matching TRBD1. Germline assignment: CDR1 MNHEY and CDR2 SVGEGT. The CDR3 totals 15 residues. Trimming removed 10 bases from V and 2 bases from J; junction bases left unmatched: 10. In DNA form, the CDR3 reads TGTGCCACCCTGGGGGACAGGGCGCACACAGATACGCAGTATTTT. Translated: CATLGDRAHTDTQYF.

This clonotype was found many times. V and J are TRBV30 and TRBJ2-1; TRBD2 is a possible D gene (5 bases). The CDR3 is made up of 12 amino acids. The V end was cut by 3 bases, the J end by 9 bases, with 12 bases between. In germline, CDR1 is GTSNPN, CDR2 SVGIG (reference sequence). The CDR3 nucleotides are TGTGCCTGGAGCCCCGTAAGCGGTGAGCAGTTCTTC. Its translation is CAWSPVSGEQFF.

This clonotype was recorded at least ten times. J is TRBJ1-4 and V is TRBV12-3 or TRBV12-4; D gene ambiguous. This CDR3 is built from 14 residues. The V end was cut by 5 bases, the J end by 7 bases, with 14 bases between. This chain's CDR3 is CASSGVSSSEKLFF. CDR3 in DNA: TGTGCCAGCAGTGGAGTCTCCTCGAGTGAAAAACTGTTTTTT.

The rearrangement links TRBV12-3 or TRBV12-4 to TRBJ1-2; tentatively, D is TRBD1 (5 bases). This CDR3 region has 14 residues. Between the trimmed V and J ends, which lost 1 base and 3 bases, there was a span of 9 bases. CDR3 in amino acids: CASSLGGSDYGYTF. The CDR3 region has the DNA TGTGCCAGCAGTTTAGGGGGGAGTGACTATGGCTACACCTTC.

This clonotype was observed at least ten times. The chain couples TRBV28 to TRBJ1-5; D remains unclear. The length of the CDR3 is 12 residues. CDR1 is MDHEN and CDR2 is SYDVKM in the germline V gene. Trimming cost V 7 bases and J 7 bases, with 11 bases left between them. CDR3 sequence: CASMGSGQPQHF. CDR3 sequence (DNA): TGTGCCAGCATGGGGTCTGGGCAGCCCCAGCATTTT.

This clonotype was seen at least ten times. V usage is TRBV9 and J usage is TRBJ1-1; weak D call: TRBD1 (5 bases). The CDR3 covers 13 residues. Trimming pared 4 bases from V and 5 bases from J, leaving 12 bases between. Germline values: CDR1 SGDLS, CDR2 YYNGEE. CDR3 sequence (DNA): TGTGCCAGCAGCAAAGGGACGGAAACTGAAGCTTTCTTT. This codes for CASSKGTETEAFF.

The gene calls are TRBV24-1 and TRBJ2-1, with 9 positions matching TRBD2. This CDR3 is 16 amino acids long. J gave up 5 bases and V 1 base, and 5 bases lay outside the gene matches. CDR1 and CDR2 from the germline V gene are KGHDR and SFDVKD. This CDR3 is CATSDFGLAGDNEQFF. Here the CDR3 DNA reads TGTGCCACCAGTGATTTTGGGTTAGCGGGGGACAATGAGCAGTTCTTC.

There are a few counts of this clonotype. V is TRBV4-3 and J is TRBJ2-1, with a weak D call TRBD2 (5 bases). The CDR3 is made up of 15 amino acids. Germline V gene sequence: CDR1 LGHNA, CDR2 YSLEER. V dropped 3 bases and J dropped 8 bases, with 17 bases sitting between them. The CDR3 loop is CASSQEAEQEDEQFF. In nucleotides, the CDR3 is TGCGCCAGCAGCCAGGAAGCGGAGCAGGAGGATGAGCAGTTCTTC.

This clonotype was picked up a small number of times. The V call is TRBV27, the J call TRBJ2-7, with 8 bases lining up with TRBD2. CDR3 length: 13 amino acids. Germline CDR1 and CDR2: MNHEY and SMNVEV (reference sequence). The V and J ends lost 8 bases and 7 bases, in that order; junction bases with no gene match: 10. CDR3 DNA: TGTGCCAGCCGTAGCGGGGTGCGTGGGGAGCAGTACTTC. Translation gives CASRSGVRGEQYF.

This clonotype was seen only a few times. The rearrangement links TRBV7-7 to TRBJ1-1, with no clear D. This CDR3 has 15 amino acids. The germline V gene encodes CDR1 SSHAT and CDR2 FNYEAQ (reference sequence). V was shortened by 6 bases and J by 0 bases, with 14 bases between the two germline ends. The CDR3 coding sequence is TGTGCCAGCAGACACGCAGGACCCATGAACACTGAAGCTTTCTTT. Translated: CASRHAGPMNTEAFF.

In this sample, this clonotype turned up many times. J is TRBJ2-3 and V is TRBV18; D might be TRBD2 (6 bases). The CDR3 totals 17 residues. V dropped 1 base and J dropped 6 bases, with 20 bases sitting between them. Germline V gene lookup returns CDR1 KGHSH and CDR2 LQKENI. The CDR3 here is CASSPQTAGLEEDTQYF. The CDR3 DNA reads TGTGCCAGCTCACCACAAACGGCGGGATTGGAAGAGGATACGCAGTATTTT.

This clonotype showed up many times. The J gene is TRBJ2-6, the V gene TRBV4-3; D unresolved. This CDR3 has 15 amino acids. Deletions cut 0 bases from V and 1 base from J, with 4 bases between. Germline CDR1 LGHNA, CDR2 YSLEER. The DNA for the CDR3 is TGCGCCAGCAGCCAAGAATCTTCTGGGGCCAACGTCCTGACTTTC. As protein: CASSQESSGANVLTF.

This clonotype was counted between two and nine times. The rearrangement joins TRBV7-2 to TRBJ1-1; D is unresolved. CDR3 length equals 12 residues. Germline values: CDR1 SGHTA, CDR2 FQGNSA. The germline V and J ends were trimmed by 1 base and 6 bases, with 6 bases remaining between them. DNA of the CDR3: TGTGCCAGCAGCTTAGTTGTATCTGAAGCTTTCTTT. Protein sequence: CASSLVVSEAFF.

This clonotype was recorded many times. CDR3: CASSSIPTATGAETQETQYF. Written as DNA, the CDR3 is TGTGCCAGCAGCTCCATTCCCACCGCAACAGGGGCGGAGACCCAAGAGACCCAGTACTTC. The V and J genes are TRBV13 and TRBJ2-5; 7 bases are shared with TRBD1. This CDR3 spans 20 amino acids. Germline trimming cut 4 bases from V and 1 base from J; bases unmatched to any gene: 21. Germline CDR1 PRHDT, CDR2 FYEKMQ (reference sequence).

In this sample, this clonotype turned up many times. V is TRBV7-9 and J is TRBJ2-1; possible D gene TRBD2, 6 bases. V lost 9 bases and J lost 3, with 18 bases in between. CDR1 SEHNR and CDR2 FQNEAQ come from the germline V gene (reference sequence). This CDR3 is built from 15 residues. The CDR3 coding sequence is TGTGCCAGTAGCCCGGCGGGGTCCAGCTACAATGAGCAGTTCTTC. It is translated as CASSPAGSSYNEQFF.

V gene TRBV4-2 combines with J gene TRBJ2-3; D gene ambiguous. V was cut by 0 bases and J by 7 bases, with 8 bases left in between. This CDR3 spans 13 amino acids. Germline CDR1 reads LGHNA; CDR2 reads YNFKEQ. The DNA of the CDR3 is TGTGCCAGCAGCCAAGAAATCCTGTATACGCAGTATTTT. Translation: CASSQEILYTQYF.

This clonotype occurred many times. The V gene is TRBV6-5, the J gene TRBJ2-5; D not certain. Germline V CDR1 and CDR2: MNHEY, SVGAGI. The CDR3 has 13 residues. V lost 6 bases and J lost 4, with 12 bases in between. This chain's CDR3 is CASRSRSRETQYF. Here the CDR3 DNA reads TGTGCCAGCAGGAGTCGGAGTCGAGAGACCCAGTACTTC.

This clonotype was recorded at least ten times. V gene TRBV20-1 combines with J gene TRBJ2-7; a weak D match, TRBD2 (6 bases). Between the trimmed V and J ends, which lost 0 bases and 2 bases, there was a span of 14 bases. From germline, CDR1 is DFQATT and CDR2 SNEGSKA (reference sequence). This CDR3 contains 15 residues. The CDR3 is CSARDTVAGTYEQYF. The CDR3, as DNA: TGCAGTGCTAGAGATACCGTTGCGGGAACCTACGAGCAGTACTTC.

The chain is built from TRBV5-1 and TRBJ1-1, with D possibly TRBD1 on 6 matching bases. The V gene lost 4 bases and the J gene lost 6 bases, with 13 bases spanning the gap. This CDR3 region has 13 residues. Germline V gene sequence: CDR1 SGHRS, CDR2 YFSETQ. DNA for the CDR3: TGCGCCAGCAGCCCCGACAGGCTACCTGAAGCTTTCTTT. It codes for CASSPDRLPEAFF.

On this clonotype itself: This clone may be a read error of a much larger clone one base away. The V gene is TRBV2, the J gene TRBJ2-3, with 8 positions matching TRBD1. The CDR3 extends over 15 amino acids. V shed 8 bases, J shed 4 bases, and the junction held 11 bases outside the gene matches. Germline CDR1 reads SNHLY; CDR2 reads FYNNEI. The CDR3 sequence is CASEKGTGSSDTQYF. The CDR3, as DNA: TGTGCCAGCGAAAAGGGGACAGGTTCGTCAGATACGCAGTATTTT.

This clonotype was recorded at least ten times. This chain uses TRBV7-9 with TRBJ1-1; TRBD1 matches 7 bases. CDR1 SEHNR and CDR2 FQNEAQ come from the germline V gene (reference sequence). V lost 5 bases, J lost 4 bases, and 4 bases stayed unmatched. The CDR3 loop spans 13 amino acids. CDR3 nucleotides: TGTGCCAGCAGCCAGGGACAGATCACTGAAGCTTTCTTT. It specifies CASSQGQITEAFF.

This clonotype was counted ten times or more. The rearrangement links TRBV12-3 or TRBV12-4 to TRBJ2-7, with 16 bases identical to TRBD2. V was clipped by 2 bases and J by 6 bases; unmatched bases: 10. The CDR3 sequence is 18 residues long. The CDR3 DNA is TGTGCCAGCAGTTTACCGGGACTAGCGGGAGGGCCGGGGACCGAGCAGTACTTC. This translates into CASSLPGLAGGPGTEQYF.

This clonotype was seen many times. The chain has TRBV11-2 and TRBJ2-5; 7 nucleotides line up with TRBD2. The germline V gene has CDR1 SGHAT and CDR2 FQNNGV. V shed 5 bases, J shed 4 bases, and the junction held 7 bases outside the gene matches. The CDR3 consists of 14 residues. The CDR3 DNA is TGTGCCAGCAGCCCGATACTAGCGTCAGAGACCCAGTACTTC. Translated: CASSPILASETQYF.

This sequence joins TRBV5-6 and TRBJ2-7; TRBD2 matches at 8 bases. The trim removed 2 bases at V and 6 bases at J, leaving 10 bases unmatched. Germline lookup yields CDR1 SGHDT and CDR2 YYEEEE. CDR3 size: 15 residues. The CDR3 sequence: CASSFMGRAGGEQYF. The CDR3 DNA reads TGTGCCAGCAGCTTCATGGGACGGGCGGGGGGCGAGCAGTACTTC.

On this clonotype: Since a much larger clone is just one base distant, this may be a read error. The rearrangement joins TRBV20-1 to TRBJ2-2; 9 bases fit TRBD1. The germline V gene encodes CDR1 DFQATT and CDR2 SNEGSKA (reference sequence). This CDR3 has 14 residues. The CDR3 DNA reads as TGCAGTGCTAGAGATGGGACAGGGTCCGGGGGGCTGTTTTTT. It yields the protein CSARDGTGSGGLFF.

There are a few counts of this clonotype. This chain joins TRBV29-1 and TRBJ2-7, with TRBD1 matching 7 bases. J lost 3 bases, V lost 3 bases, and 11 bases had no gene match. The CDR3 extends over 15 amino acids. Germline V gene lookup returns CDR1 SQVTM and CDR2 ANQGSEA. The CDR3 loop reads CSVETRGQENYEQYF. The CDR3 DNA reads TGCAGCGTTGAGACGAGAGGACAGGAGAACTACGAGCAGTACTTC.

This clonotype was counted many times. The CDR3 region has the DNA TGTGCCACAAATCAGGGCACTGAAGCTTTCTTT. It yields the protein CATNQGTEAFF. The chain carries TRBV10-3 and TRBJ1-1; tentatively, D is TRBD1 (5 bases). Trimming pared 10 bases from V and 4 bases from J, leaving 10 bases between. Germline V gives CDR1 ENHRY, CDR2 SYGVKD. CDR3 length: 11 amino acids.

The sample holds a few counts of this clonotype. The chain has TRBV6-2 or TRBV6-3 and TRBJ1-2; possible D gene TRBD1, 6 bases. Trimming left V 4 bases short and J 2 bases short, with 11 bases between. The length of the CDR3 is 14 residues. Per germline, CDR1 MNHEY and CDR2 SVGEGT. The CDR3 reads CASSSRQVNYGYTF. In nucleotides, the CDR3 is TGTGCCAGCAGTTCCCGACAGGTGAACTATGGCTACACCTTC.